What follows are 22 T cell receptor beta chains derived from one specimen sequenced in a study of regulatory T cells in long-lasting Graves disease. The authors built TCR beta libraries using iRepertoire HTBI primers and Arm-PCR of CDR3 regions. A single record per CDR3 protein comes from TCRdb applying MiXCR to the multiplex PCR reads. The sample has hundreds of thousands of distinct CDR3 sequences, 15% to 20% seen once. Noted time point: newly diagnosed GD, antithyroid drugs for less than 3 months. PBMCs were the source of the RNA used for TCR sequencing. The same data also contributed to another study, on T cells in Graves' hyperthyroidism and ophthalmopathy.

The sample was peripheral blood mononuclear cells (PBMCs), taken at new diagnosis, from a patient treated with antithyroid drugs. These TCRs come from a woman in her twenties or thirties with Graves disease.

This clonotype has a count of ten or more. J is TRBJ1-1 and V is TRBV7-3; D unresolved. V was clipped by 6 bases and J by 5 bases, with 16 bases between them. Germline lookup yields CDR1 SGHTA and CDR2 FQGTGA. This CDR3 region has 14 residues. In DNA, the CDR3 is TGTGCCAGCAGTCAATCCCCGGGGTGGACTGAAGCTTTCTTT. Encoded protein: CASSQSPGWTEAFF.

Ten or more counts support this clonotype. V and J are TRBV28 and TRBJ1-2; no clear D. Germline CDR1 MDHEN, CDR2 SYDVKM. The CDR3 extends over 15 amino acids. V gave up 2 bases and J gave up 4 bases, with 14 bases separating them. CDR3 DNA: TGTGCCAGCAGTTTAGGGTTGGGTCGGAGCTATGGCTACACCTTC. This sequence encodes CASSLGLGRSYGYTF.

The V call is TRBV9, the J call TRBJ1-1, with 10 bases that match TRBD1. The CDR3 loop spans 15 amino acids. J was trimmed by 8 bases and V by 0 bases; bases with no gene match: 7. Germline V gene data show CDR1 as SGDLS and CDR2 as YYNGEE. The DNA for the CDR3 is TGTGCCAGCAGCGTAGCCGAGACAGGGGGCAGGGAAGCTTTCTTT. This codes for CASSVAETGGREAFF.

This clonotype was picked up many times. The rearrangement uses TRBV24-1 and TRBJ1-2, with 8 bases lining up with TRBD1. Germline CDR1 and CDR2: KGHDR and SFDVKD. This CDR3 is built from 13 residues. V trimming: 2 bases; J trimming: 8 bases; junction bases outside the gene matches: 3. DNA for the CDR3: TGTGCCACCAGTGATTCCGCAGGGGGCGGCTACACCTTC. This codes for CATSDSAGGGYTF.

This clonotype was picked up many times. The rearrangement joins TRBV28 to TRBJ1-1, with 7 nucleotides matching TRBD1. The junction had 5 bases not matched to a gene; V was cut back by 6 bases and J by 4 bases. Germline V CDR1 and CDR2: MDHEN, SYDVKM. This CDR3 has 13 amino acids. The CDR3, as DNA: TGTGCCAGCAGCCGAGACAGGGTCACTGAAGCTTTCTTT. Translating it yields CASSRDRVTEAFF.

This clonotype was detected ten times or more. In DNA, the CDR3 is TGTGCCAGCAGCCCTAGGGCCCTCATGAACACTGAAGCTTTCTTT. It specifies CASSPRALMNTEAFF. The V call is TRBV28, the J call TRBJ1-1; no clear D gene. V lost 6 bases and J lost 0, with 14 bases in between. Germline V gene lookup returns CDR1 MDHEN and CDR2 SYDVKM. CDR3 size: 15 residues.

This clonotype was counted many times. Here the CDR3 DNA reads TGTGCCAGCAGTGCCGAAAGTGAAGAGTTGGAAGGCTACACCTTC. Amino acid sequence: CASSAESEELEGYTF. The chain combines TRBV6-4 with TRBJ1-2; D uncertain. This CDR3 contains 15 residues. The germline V and J ends were trimmed by 4 bases and 8 bases, with 20 bases remaining between them. Germline values: CDR1 MRHNA, CDR2 SNTAGT.

Many counts were recorded for this clonotype. The V call is TRBV6-1, the J call TRBJ1-1, with D unclear. The CDR3 contains 11 residues. V lost 6 bases, J lost 5 bases, and 7 bases lay in between. Per germline, CDR1 MNHNS and CDR2 SASEGT. The CDR3 loop is CASRLETEAFF. CDR3 coding DNA: TGTGCCAGCAGACTTGAGACTGAAGCTTTCTTT.

The sample holds many counts of this clonotype. This chain joins TRBV19 and TRBJ1-5; 10 bases agree with TRBD1. The CDR3 runs to 16 residues. The germline CDR1 and CDR2 sequences are LNHDA and SQIVND (reference sequence). The ends lost 10 bases at V and 5 bases at J; junction bases unmatched: 14. CDR3 nucleotide sequence: TGTGCCACGAAAGGGCGGATAGGGACAGGGGATCAGCCCCAGCATTTT. It is translated as CATKGRIGTGDQPQHF. The full variable domain, in which reference TRBV19 and TRBJ1-5 provide the parts outside the CDR3, is DGGITQSPKYLFRKEGQNVTLSCEQNLNHDAMYWYRQDPGQGLRLIYYSQIVNDFQKGDIAEGYSVSREKKESFPLTVTSAQKNPTAFYLCATKGRIGTGDQPQHFGDGTRLSIL.

This clonotype was found a few times. The rearrangement uses TRBV6-2 or TRBV6-3 and TRBJ1-1; 7 nucleotides agree with TRBD1. The CDR3 spans 13 residues. The V segment lost 6 bases and the J segment 3 bases; nucleotides outside the gene matches: 4. CDR1 MNHEY and CDR2 SVGEGT come from the germline V gene. CDR3 nucleotides: TGTGCCAGCAGGGCCGACAGGGACACTGAAGCTTTCTTT. Protein product: CASRADRDTEAFF.

The chain has TRBV28 and TRBJ1-2; 8 nucleotides match TRBD1. The V and J ends lost 3 bases and 5 bases, in that order; junction bases with no gene match: 8. Germline-derived CDR1 and CDR2 are MDHEN and SYDVKM. The CDR3 length is 15 residues. In DNA form, the CDR3 reads TGTGCCAGCAGTTTTCGGGACAGGCTCATTTATGGCTACACCTTC. Protein sequence: CASSFRDRLIYGYTF.

This clonotype was detected a few times. The genes are TRBV20-1 and TRBJ2-7; D unclear. The V gene lost 4 bases and the J gene lost 2 bases, with 12 bases spanning the gap. Germline V gives CDR1 DFQATT, CDR2 SNEGSKA (reference sequence). The CDR3 is 13 amino acids. The CDR3 nucleotides read TGCAGTGCTACCCCGGACGGAGCCTACGAGCAGTACTTC. This codes for CSATPDGAYEQYF.

In its sample, this clonotype was seen a few times. The genes are TRBV5-1 and TRBJ2-1; 7 bases agree with TRBD1. The germline V gene has CDR1 SGHRS and CDR2 YFSETQ. The CDR3 is 21 residues long. V shed 6 bases, J shed 8 bases, and the junction held 32 bases outside the gene matches. The CDR3 region is CASTNLIGFSPSKGATDEQFF. As DNA, the CDR3 is TGCGCCAGCACCAATTTGATAGGTTTCAGTCCCTCTAAGGGGGCCACGGATGAGCAGTTCTTC.

The chain has TRBV4-1 and TRBJ2-5; D may be TRBD1 or TRBD2 (5 bases each). V was cut by 1 base and J by 5 bases, with 17 bases left in between. This CDR3 has 16 amino acids. Germline V lookup: CDR1 MGHRA, CDR2 YSYEKL. Here the CDR3 reads CASSQVRAGFTETQYF. The CDR3 nucleotides read TGCGCCAGCAGCCAAGTGCGGGCAGGGTTTACCGAGACCCAGTACTTC.

This clonotype occurred a few times. This sequence joins TRBV29-1 and TRBJ2-1, with D maybe TRBD1 (6 bases). V lost 4 bases and J 2 bases, leaving 9 bases between the germline ends. The germline CDR1 and CDR2 sequences are SQVTM and ANQGSEA. CDR3 length: 13 amino acids. The CDR3 loop is CSVGEGAYNEQFF. The CDR3 nucleotides are TGCAGCGTTGGCGAGGGGGCCTACAATGAGCAGTTCTTC.

This clonotype was seen many times. The rearrangement joins TRBV7-2 to TRBJ1-5; the D is unclear. This CDR3 is built from 15 residues. Trimming took off 1 base at V and 4 bases at J, with 11 bases between the two ends. The V gene's germline CDR1 is SGHTA and CDR2 FQGNSA. The CDR3 sequence is CASSLVYSGNQPQHF. CDR3 nucleotides: TGTGCCAGCAGCTTAGTTTACAGCGGAAATCAGCCCCAGCATTTT. Filled out from reference TRBV7-2 and TRBJ1-5, the complete variable domain reads GAGVSQSPSNKVTEKGKDVELRCDPISGHTALYWYRQSLGQGLEFLIYFQGNSAPDKSGLPSDRFSAERTGGSVSTLTIQRTQQEDSAVYLCASSLVYSGNQPQHFGDGTRLSIL.

CDR3 in amino acids: CSAKGHEQYF. The CDR3 region has the DNA TGCAGTGCTAAGGGTCACGAGCAGTACTTC. The chain recombines TRBV20-1 with TRBJ2-7, with D hard to call. CDR3 size: 10 residues. V was cut by 4 bases and J by 5 bases, with 6 bases left in between. Germline V lookup: CDR1 DFQATT, CDR2 SNEGSKA (reference sequence).

This clonotype was detected ten times or more. The CDR3, as DNA: TGTGCCAGCAGCTTAGACACCTTGACAGGGTATCCTGGCTACGAGCAGTACTTC. Its translation: CASSLDTLTGYPGYEQYF. The chain couples TRBV11-2 to TRBJ2-7, with 7 bases that match TRBD1. V lost 0 bases and J lost 3; bases outside the gene matches: 14. The CDR3 has 18 amino acids. The germline gives CDR1 SGHAT, CDR2 FQNNGV.

The chain is built from TRBV15 and TRBJ1-6, with a weak D call TRBD1 (5 bases). From germline, CDR1 is LNHNV and CDR2 YYDKDF (reference sequence). The germline V and J ends were trimmed by 1 base and 10 bases, with 11 bases remaining between them. The length of the CDR3 is 14 residues. The CDR3 bases are TGTGCCACCAGCAGAGCAGGGTCTAAGTCACCCCTCCACTTT. Translation gives CATSRAGSKSPLHF.

The chain carries TRBV2 and TRBJ2-3; no reliable D call. Looked up from germline, CDR1 is SNHLY and CDR2 is FYNNEI. Between the trimmed V and J ends, which lost 4 bases and 3 bases, there was a span of 11 bases. This CDR3 spans 14 amino acids. The CDR3 protein is CASSVIIPTDTQYF. CDR3 nucleotide sequence: TGTGCCAGCAGTGTCATTATTCCAACAGATACGCAGTATTTT.

This clonotype was picked up a small number of times. The rearrangement uses TRBV7-3 and TRBJ2-1; 9 nucleotides match TRBD2. The V and J ends lost 5 bases and 8 bases, in that order; junction bases with no gene match: 10. This CDR3 comprises 15 residues. CDR1 is SGHTA, CDR2 FQGTGA, per germline. CDR3 nucleotides: TGTGCCAGCAGCCGGGGGGCGGGAGGGCCGTATGAGCAGTTCTTC. Encoded protein: CASSRGAGGPYEQFF.

This clonotype was counted ten times or more. CDR3 in amino acids: CASSLGPQETQYF. DNA for the CDR3: TGTGCCAGCAGCTTGGGTCCTCAAGAGACCCAGTACTTC. The genes are TRBV11-1 and TRBJ2-5; unclear D gene. V was pared by 3 bases and J by 2 bases, with 7 bases between. In germline, CDR1 is SGHAT, CDR2 FQDESV (reference sequence). CDR3 length equals 13 residues.